A single sample gave rise to the 21 T cell receptor beta chains below, sequenced in a study of CD8+ T cells in alopecia areata. Specified treatment: oral pan-JAK inhibitor, 5-10 mg twice daily. Following extraction, RNA underwent reverse transcription to cDNA, which served as the sequencing template. Repertoires were generated with immunoSEQ multiplex PCR, while TCRdb's copy carries only in-frame clones and drops some. The repertoire holds fewer than 250,000 clones, approximately 38% seen once, with 0.48% in the top ten. Sequences were derived from CD4+ T cells sorted from blood, sampled at roughly week 30, from a patient treated with tofacitinib. The receptors stem from a human donor with alopecia areata.

This clone has more than one count but fewer than ten. The chain couples TRBV5-1 to TRBJ2-3; D not certain. V lost 4 bases and J lost 2, with 11 bases in between. Germline V CDR1 and CDR2: SGHRS, YFSETQ. The CDR3 is 14 amino acids. As DNA, the CDR3 is TGCGCCAGCAGCCATACCGACACCACAGATACGCAGTATTTT. This encodes CASSHTDTTDTQYF.

The CDR3 DNA is TGTGCCTGGAGTCGGGAGGTTGAAGCTTTCTTT. Its protein product is CAWSREVEAFF. The gene calls are TRBV30 and TRBJ1-1; D ambiguous. The V end lost 2 bases, the J end lost 7 bases, and 8 bases lay between the germline ends. The CDR3 runs 11 residues. Germline assignment: CDR1 GTSNPN and CDR2 SVGIG (reference sequence).

The chain couples TRBV6-5 to TRBJ2-5; 9 bases fit TRBD1. The length of the CDR3 is 14 residues. J gave up 5 bases and V 4 bases, and 5 bases lay outside the gene matches. Germline V gene sequence: CDR1 MNHEY, CDR2 SVGAGI. The CDR3 DNA follows: TGTGCCAGCAGTTTACAGGGGGCGGGGGAGACCCAGTACTTC. This codes for CASSLQGAGETQYF.

V gene TRBV5-4 combines with J gene TRBJ1-4, with 10 bases fitting TRBD1. The germline V gene encodes CDR1 SGHNT and CDR2 YYREEE (reference sequence). V was pared by 4 bases and J by 6 bases, with 3 bases of the junction left unmatched. The CDR3 has 14 amino acids. The CDR3 reads CASSIGQGDEKLFF. The CDR3 nucleotides are TGTGCCAGCAGCATCGGACAGGGGGATGAAAAACTGTTTTTT. Together with reference TRBV5-4 and TRBJ1-4, the CDR3 gives the full variable domain: ETGVTQSPTHLIKTRGQQVTLRCSSQSGHNTVSWYQQALGQGPQFIFQYYREEENGRGNFPPRFSGLQFPNYSSELNVNALELDDSALYLCASSIGQGDEKLFFGSGTQLSVL.

V and J are TRBV7-2 and TRBJ2-2; tentatively, D is TRBD1 (6 bases). This CDR3 region has 15 residues. Germline-derived CDR1 and CDR2 are SGHTA and FQGNSA. With 5 bases removed from V and 1 base from J, the gap between germline ends came to 11 bases. The CDR3 coding sequence is TGTGCCAGCAGCCGCGACAGGCTGAACACCGGGGAGCTGTTTTTT. This gives the protein CASSRDRLNTGELFF.

This clone was seen a few times. Other DNA sequences within the sample encode an identical CDR3. The gene calls are TRBV5-1 and TRBJ2-7, with D perhaps TRBD1 (5 bases). Germline V gene sequence: CDR1 SGHRS, CDR2 YFSETQ. CDR3 length equals 14 residues. Trimming stripped 4 bases from V and 1 base from J, with 12 bases between. The CDR3: CASSSGDSSYEQYF. The CDR3 nucleotides read TGCGCCAGCAGCAGTGGAGACAGTTCCTACGAGCAGTACTTC. Full variable domain (rest looked up from reference TRBV5-1 and TRBJ2-7): KAGVTQTPRYLIKTRGQQVTLSCSPISGHRSVSWYQQTPGQGLQFLFEYFSETQRNKGNFPGRFSGRQFSNSRSEMNVSTLELGDSALYLCASSSGDSSYEQYFGPGTRLTVT.

The rearrangement joins TRBV30 to TRBJ2-7; D tentatively fits TRBD1 or TRBD2 (5 bases each). The CDR3 has 15 amino acids. Germline assignment: CDR1 GTSNPN and CDR2 SVGIG (reference sequence). The V and J ends lost 0 bases and 0 bases respectively, with 12 bases between them. Written as DNA, the CDR3 is TGTGCCTGGAGTGTACTGGGACGGAACTCCTACGAGCAGTACTTC. Translation gives CAWSVLGRNSYEQYF.

This clone has more than one count but fewer than ten. The chain is built from TRBV6-1 and TRBJ1-1; TRBD1 aligns across 7 bases. CDR3 length: 15 residues. The junction had 11 bases not matched to a gene; V was cut back by 7 bases and J by 3 bases. Looked up from germline, CDR1 is MNHNS and CDR2 is SASEGT. The DNA of the CDR3 is TGTGCCAGCACCTTGGACAGGTTCGCGGACACTGAAGCTTTCTTT. Translation gives CASTLDRFADTEAFF.

The chain recombines TRBV20-1 with TRBJ2-2; D is ambiguous. Germline loops: CDR1 DFQATT, CDR2 SNEGSKA (reference sequence). Trimming shortened V by 6 bases and J by 6 bases, and 8 bases separated the two germline ends. The CDR3 totals 11 residues. The CDR3 region has the DNA TGCAGTGCCCTTCATTCCGGGGAGCTGTTTTTT. Amino acid sequence: CSALHSGELFF.

This clone was recorded a few times. This sequence joins TRBV7-9 and TRBJ2-1; 7 nucleotides match TRBD1. The CDR3 length is 16 residues. With 4 bases clipped from V and 0 bases from J, the junction kept 6 bases outside the gene matches. The germline CDR1 and CDR2 sequences are SEHNR and FQNEAQ (reference sequence). The CDR3 nucleotides read TGTGCCAGCAGCTCGGGACAGATTAGCTCCTACAATGAGCAGTTCTTC. Amino acids: CASSSGQISSYNEQFF.

The V and J genes are TRBV6-5 and TRBJ2-2, with 7 positions matching TRBD2. The length of the CDR3 is 16 residues. V dropped 2 bases and J dropped 0; count of bases not matched to a gene: 3. The germline V gene has CDR1 MNHEY and CDR2 SVGAGI. The CDR3 sequence is CASSYGGGANTGELFF. The CDR3 DNA reads TGTGCCAGCAGTTACGGTGGGGGGGCGAACACCGGGGAGCTGTTTTTT.

The rearrangement links TRBV30 to TRBJ1-2, with 10 nucleotides matching TRBD1. After removal of 2 bases from V and 1 base from J, the junction contained 10 bases not matched to a gene. Germline lookup yields CDR1 GTSNPN and CDR2 SVGIG (reference sequence). The CDR3 runs to 17 residues. The CDR3 loop reads CAWSISGTGDFNYGYTF. Here the CDR3 DNA reads TGTGCCTGGAGTATCTCCGGGACAGGGGACTTTAACTATGGCTACACCTTC.

This rearrangement joins TRBV5-4 to TRBJ1-2; 11 positions agree with TRBD1. There are 14 residues in the CDR3. J was trimmed by 8 bases and V by 4 bases; bases with no gene match: 7. The germline V gene has CDR1 SGHNT and CDR2 YYREEE (reference sequence). The DNA for the CDR3 is TGTGCCAGCAGCCAACGGACAGGGGGCGGGGGCTACACCTTC. Translation gives CASSQRTGGGGYTF.

In this sample, this clone turned up many times. The J gene is TRBJ2-3, the V gene TRBV11-2; 14 nucleotides line up with TRBD2. V was clipped by 4 bases and J by 5 bases; unmatched bases: 8. The CDR3 spans 17 residues. CDR1 is SGHAT and CDR2 is FQNNGV in the germline V gene. In DNA form, the CDR3 reads TGTGCCAGCAGCTCTCCCTTGACTAGCGGGAGGGGAGATACGCAGTATTTT. Protein sequence: CASSSPLTSGRGDTQYF.

This clone has just a few counts. The chain employs TRBV29-1 and TRBJ1-4; tentatively, D is TRBD1 (5 bases). V was trimmed by 3 bases and J by 8 bases, leaving 13 bases between them. Germline V CDR1 and CDR2: SQVTM, ANQGSEA. The CDR3 runs to 13 residues. CDR3 amino acids: CSVEIGDQEKLFF. The CDR3 DNA reads TGCAGCGTTGAGATTGGGGACCAGGAAAAACTGTTTTTT.

The chain joins TRBV6-6 to TRBJ1-6; 7 bases fit TRBD1. Trimming at V came to 5 bases and at J to 14 bases, leaving 12 bases not matched to a gene. Germline lookup yields CDR1 MNHNY and CDR2 SVGAGI (reference sequence). CDR3 size: 14 residues. This CDR3 reads CASSPRGDSGTLHF. The DNA for the CDR3 is TGTGCCAGCAGTCCCAGGGGGGACTCGGGCACCCTCCACTTT.

The V and J genes are TRBV7-9 and TRBJ1-2; D remains unclear. This CDR3 region has 14 residues. V lost 5 bases, J lost 6 bases, and 16 bases lay in between. CDR1 and CDR2 (germline): SEHNR, FQNEAQ (reference sequence). The DNA for the CDR3 is TGTGCCAGCAGCATCCCCGGCCCGCGTAATGGCTACACCTTC. Protein: CASSIPGPRNGYTF.

Only one count was recorded for this clone. The rearrangement joins TRBV29-1 to TRBJ2-7, with D possibly TRBD2 on 6 matching bases. CDR1 SQVTM and CDR2 ANQGSEA come from the germline V gene. The V end lost 6 bases, the J end lost 3 bases, and 21 bases lay between the germline ends. The length of the CDR3 is 15 residues. The CDR3 sequence: CSVHLAESRDYEQYF. CDR3 DNA: TGCAGCGTACACTTAGCGGAATCTCGCGACTACGAGCAGTACTTC.

Comments on this clone: This clone may be a read error of a much larger clone one base away. J is TRBJ2-7 and V is TRBV6-1; D remains unclear. Germline CDR1 and CDR2: MNHNS and SASEGT. V gave up 2 bases and J gave up 3 bases, with 2 bases separating them. The CDR3 is made up of 11 amino acids. The chain's CDR3 is CASSERYEQYF. The CDR3 region has the DNA TGTGCCAGCAGTGAACGCTACGAGCAGTACTTC.

The rearrangement uses TRBV9 and TRBJ1-2; 7 bases align to TRBD1. Germline V gene lookup returns CDR1 SGDLS and CDR2 YYNGEE. The CDR3 is 15 amino acids. Trimming at V came to 4 bases and at J to 5 bases, leaving 11 bases not matched to a gene. The CDR3 loop is CASSPTTGMGYGYTF. The CDR3 coding sequence is TGTGCCAGCAGCCCTACGACAGGGATGGGGTATGGCTACACCTTC.

This rearrangement joins TRBV2 to TRBJ2-7; 7 bases map to TRBD1. The CDR3 totals 14 residues. The trim removed 7 bases at V and 3 bases at J, leaving 9 bases unmatched. Looked up from germline, CDR1 is SNHLY and CDR2 is FYNNEI. CDR3 residues: CASTHWDRGYEQYF. The DNA for the CDR3 is TGTGCCAGCACCCATTGGGACAGAGGCTACGAGCAGTACTTC.